The sequence of this T cell receptor (beta chain) was determined in a study of CD8 T cells in Susac syndrome. It was with random hexamers that roughly 0.5 to 1 ug RNA was reverse transcribed. The method of amplification for TCR beta CDR3 was immunoSEQ multiplex PCR, covering 54 Vbeta and 13 Jbeta. TCRdb recomputed calls from the immunoSEQ multiplex PCR reads with MiXCR, one row per CDR3 protein. This table holds about 210,000 distinct CDR3 sequences, about 95% found once. The CDR3 has 13 residues. Trimming shortened V by 8 bases and J by 2 bases, and 15 bases separated the two germline ends. Germline values: CDR1 SQVTM, CDR2 ANQGSEA.

Sequencing input: CD4+ T cells from PBMCs. The receptor's source is a human donor with multiple sclerosis. This chain connects TRBV29-1 to TRBJ2-5; weak D call: TRBD2 (6 bases). The CDR3, as DNA: TGCAGCTTCAACCGGAGGGGACAAGAGACCCAGTACTTC. Its protein is CSFNRRGQETQYF.